These 15 T cell receptor beta chains were sequenced from one sample in a study of regulatory T cells in long-lasting Graves disease. Relying on iRepertoire HTBI primers and Arm-PCR of CDR3 regions, the team built TCR beta libraries. From the multiplex PCR reads, TCRdb called clonotypes with MiXCR, one entry per CDR3 protein. The sample holds approximately 560,000 distinct CDR3 sequences; about 16% are singletons and the top ten take around 12%. The time point denotes: newly diagnosed GD, antithyroid drugs for less than 3 months. Making the TCR library involved RNA that had been extracted from PBMCs. This same sample was also taken into another study, of T cells in Graves' hyperthyroidism and ophthalmopathy.

The specimen comprised peripheral blood mononuclear cells (PBMCs), sampled at new diagnosis, from a patient treated with antithyroid drugs. The receptors originated from a man aged 18 to 30 with Graves disease.

Many counts were recorded for this clonotype. This chain joins TRBV30 and TRBJ1-1, with D maybe TRBD1 (5 bases). Germline V lookup: CDR1 GTSNPN, CDR2 SVGIG (reference sequence). With 0 bases removed from V and 5 bases from J, the gap between germline ends came to 13 bases. This CDR3 has 14 residues. CDR3 sequence: CAWSVPGVGTEAFF. CDR3 in DNA: TGTGCCTGGAGTGTACCGGGGGTAGGAACTGAAGCTTTCTTT.

Many counts were recorded for this clonotype. The genes are TRBV15 and TRBJ2-1; no reliable D call. Per the germline V gene, CDR1 is LNHNV and CDR2 is YYDKDF (reference sequence). V lost 3 bases to trimming and J lost 0 bases, with 9 bases between them. The CDR3 totals 15 residues. CDR3 residues: CATSSPRRSYNEQFF. CDR3 in DNA: TGTGCCACCAGCAGTCCGCGGCGCTCCTACAATGAGCAGTTCTTC.

This clonotype has just a few counts. The rearrangement links TRBV20-1 to TRBJ2-7; 10 positions agree with TRBD1. J lost 5 bases, V lost 6 bases, and 13 bases had no gene match. CDR3 length: 15 residues. Germline V lookup: CDR1 DFQATT, CDR2 SNEGSKA (reference sequence). The CDR3 loop reads CSAPIFRDRGHEQYF. The CDR3 DNA reads TGCAGTGCGCCGATCTTCCGGGACAGGGGTCACGAGCAGTACTTC.

This clonotype showed up just a few times. The rearrangement links TRBV5-1 to TRBJ2-2; 9 positions agree with TRBD1. This CDR3 comprises 17 residues. V dropped 3 bases and J dropped 6; count of bases not matched to a gene: 12. CDR1 and CDR2 from the germline V gene are SGHRS and YFSETQ. CDR3 sequence (DNA): TGCGCCAGCAGCTACGAACAGGGGGCGAACCTGGCCGGGGAGCTGTTTTTT. The encoded protein is CASSYEQGANLAGELFF.

This clonotype was observed at least ten times. V and J are TRBV11-1 and TRBJ2-3; 11 bases align to TRBD2. Germline CDR1 SGHAT, CDR2 FQDESV (reference sequence). J lost 4 bases, V lost 1 base, and 4 bases had no gene match. The CDR3 covers 16 residues. The DNA of the CDR3 is TGTGCCAGCAGCTTAGAGACTAGCGGGATCGCAGATACGCAGTATTTT. It yields the protein CASSLETSGIADTQYF.

This clonotype was seen repeatedly, ten times or more. This chain uses TRBV6-1 with TRBJ2-7, with TRBD2 matching 9 bases. The CDR3 runs 16 residues. The germline gives CDR1 MNHNS, CDR2 SASEGT. The V and J ends lost 4 bases and 2 bases, in that order; junction bases with no gene match: 9. In DNA, the CDR3 is TGTGCCAGCAGTGGGCCCCTAGCGGGATATGCCTACGAGCAGTACTTC. Translated: CASSGPLAGYAYEQYF.

Ten or more counts support this clonotype. The chain recombines TRBV29-1 with TRBJ1-1, with 9 bases lining up with TRBD1. There are 13 residues in the CDR3. Germline V gene lookup returns CDR1 SQVTM and CDR2 ANQGSEA. Trimming took 4 bases from V and 5 from J; bases not matched to a gene: 5. CDR3 sequence reads: CSVAQGARTEAFF. CDR3 bases: TGCAGCGTTGCACAGGGGGCGCGAACTGAAGCTTTCTTT.

This clonotype has a handful of counts. The chain is built from TRBV6-1 and TRBJ2-5; D tentatively fits TRBD1 or TRBD2 (5 bases each). The CDR3 loop spans 14 amino acids. Germline CDR1 is MNHNS and CDR2 is SASEGT. The V and J ends lost 6 bases and 7 bases respectively, with 18 bases between them. The CDR3 DNA sequence: TGTGCCAGCAGGGGAGCCGGGACCTCGGGGACCCAGTACTTC. It codes for CASRGAGTSGTQYF.

In this sample, this clonotype turned up a few times. This chain links TRBV4-1 with TRBJ2-7; 11 bases map to TRBD2. This CDR3 comprises 15 residues. Germline loops: CDR1 MGHRA, CDR2 YSYEKL. V lost 4 bases to trimming and J lost 3 bases; unmatched junction nucleotides: 5. CDR3 amino acids: CASSRELAGVYEQYF. In DNA form, the CDR3 reads TGCGCCAGCAGCCGGGAACTAGCGGGAGTCTACGAGCAGTACTTC.

This clonotype was seen a few times. V is TRBV20-1 and J is TRBJ1-1, with D hard to call. Trimming left V 6 bases short and J 1 base short, with 18 bases between. Germline V CDR1 and CDR2: DFQATT, SNEGSKA (reference sequence). This CDR3 is built from 15 residues. In nucleotides, the CDR3 is TGCAGTGCCCCGATACTCCTACTCCGGAACACTGAAGCTTTCTTT. It is translated as CSAPILLLRNTEAFF.

This clonotype came up many times. The CDR3 DNA sequence: TGCGCCAGCAGCTTTCAGGCCACAGATACGCAGTATTTT. Amino acids: CASSFQATDTQYF. This sequence joins TRBV5-1 and TRBJ2-3; D not certain. The CDR3 contains 13 residues. V shed 2 bases and J shed 2 bases, with 6 bases lying between them. The germline gives CDR1 SGHRS, CDR2 YFSETQ. Full variable domain (rest looked up from reference TRBV5-1 and TRBJ2-3): KAGVTQTPRYLIKTRGQQVTLSCSPISGHRSVSWYQQTPGQGLQFLFEYFSETQRNKGNFPGRFSGRQFSNSRSEMNVSTLELGDSALYLCASSFQATDTQYFGPGTRLTVL.

This clonotype turned up a few times. This rearrangement joins TRBV19 to TRBJ2-1; D unresolved. The V end was cut by 3 bases, the J end by 3 bases, with 9 bases between. Germline assignment: CDR1 LNHDA and CDR2 SQIVND (reference sequence). The CDR3 has 14 residues. CDR3 residues: CASSIGQDYNEQFF. CDR3 bases: TGTGCCAGTAGTATCGGCCAGGACTACAATGAGCAGTTCTTC.

This clonotype has at least ten counts. The V gene is TRBV12-3 or TRBV12-4, the J gene TRBJ2-5, with D possibly matching TRBD1 (6 bases). V shed 6 bases and J shed 5 bases, with 13 bases lying between them. The CDR3 consists of 13 residues. The CDR3 reads CASRLQGWETQYF. For the CDR3, the DNA is TGTGCCAGCAGGCTACAGGGCTGGGAGACCCAGTACTTC.

The DNA of the CDR3 is TGTGCCAGCAGTTACTCTGAGGACAGGGGTGTTACTGAAGCTTTCTTT. It encodes CASSYSEDRGVTEAFF. The chain carries TRBV6-5 and TRBJ1-1, with 9 positions matching TRBD1. The CDR3 spans 16 residues. Germline CDR1 reads MNHEY; CDR2 reads SVGAGI. V was clipped by 0 bases and J by 5 bases; unmatched bases: 7.

This rearrangement joins TRBV30 to TRBJ1-5; unclear D gene. The CDR3 is made up of 13 amino acids. Looked up from germline, CDR1 is GTSNPN and CDR2 is SVGIG (reference sequence). V was cut by 0 bases and J by 2 bases, with 5 bases left in between. CDR3 nucleotide sequence: TGTGCCTGGAGTGTATTGGGCAATCAGCCCCAGCATTTT. Protein product: CAWSVLGNQPQHF. Drawing the rest from reference TRBV30 and TRBJ1-5, the complete variable domain is SQTIHQWPATLVQPVGSPLSLECTVEGTSNPNLYWYRQAAGRGLQLLFYSVGIGQISSEVPQNLSASRPQDRQFILSSKKLLLSDSGFYLCAWSVLGNQPQHFGDGTRLSIL.